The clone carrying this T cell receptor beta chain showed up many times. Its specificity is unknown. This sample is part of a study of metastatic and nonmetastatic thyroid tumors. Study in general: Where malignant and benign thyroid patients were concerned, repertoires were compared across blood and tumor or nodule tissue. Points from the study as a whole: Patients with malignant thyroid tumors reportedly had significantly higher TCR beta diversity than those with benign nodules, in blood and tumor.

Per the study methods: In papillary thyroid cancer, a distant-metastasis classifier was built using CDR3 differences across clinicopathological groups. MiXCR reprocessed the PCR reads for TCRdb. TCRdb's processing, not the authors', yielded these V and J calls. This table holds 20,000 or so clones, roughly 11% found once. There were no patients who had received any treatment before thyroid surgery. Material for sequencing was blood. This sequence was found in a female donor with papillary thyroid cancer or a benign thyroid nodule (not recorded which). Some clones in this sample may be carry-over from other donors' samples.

CDR3 residues: CASSSGLAGNEQFF. In DNA, the CDR3 is TGTGCCAGCAGCTCCGGACTAGCGGGCAATGAGCAGTTCTTC. The V call is TRBV5-6, the J call TRBJ2-1; 11 bases are shared with TRBD2. CDR1 and CDR2 from the germline V gene are SGHDT and YYEEEE. The CDR3 extends over 14 amino acids. The V gene end was trimmed by 3 bases and the J gene end by 6 bases; junction bases not matched to a gene: 2.